These T cell receptor beta chains were read from a single sample in a study of blood T cell repertoires in COVID-19. TCRdb keeps only in-frame clones here, not all; method: immunoSEQ multiplex PCR. There are about 270,000 clones in the sample; more than 75% occur only once, and around 16% lies in the top ten. Material for sequencing was PBMCs or T cells enriched from blood (not recorded which). Receptors were obtained from a man between 18 and 35 years old who had recovered from COVID-19. Each CDR3 is given without its conserved first and last residue. The size entry is marked missing in some rows and otherwise reads once, few, many or a size class.

V gene	J gene	clone size	CDR3 protein
TRBV11-3	TRBJ1-6	.	ASSYQVSGSPLH
TRBV5-4	TRBJ2-3	.	ASSPRLAGTTDTQY
TRBV4-1	TRBJ2-3	.	ASSQDQDRTKY
TRBV5-6	TRBJ1-2	.	ASSKTGFYGYT
TRBV2	TRBJ2-7	.	ASSGGTVYEQY
TRBV25-1	TRBJ1-2	.	ASTDSIGGYT
TRBV5-1	TRBJ2-7	few	ASSLGTDAYEQY
TRBV10-3	TRBJ2-7	.	AISGVAGVHEQY
TRBV18	TRBJ2-3	.	ASSRRGLAGYTDTQY
TRBV5-4	TRBJ1-1	.	ASTLGQGNTEAF
TRBV12-3/TRBV12-4	TRBJ1-2	.	ASSDTSYGYT
TRBV12-3/TRBV12-4	TRBJ2-5	.	ASGTGGRETQY
TRBV21-1	TRBJ2-2	.	ASSKRGLLNTGELF
TRBV9	TRBJ2-1	.	ASSVESSGDSYNEQF
TRBV6-1	TRBJ1-1	.	ASSDGLITEAF
TRBV5-1	TRBJ2-4	.	ASSRDGQLQNIQY
TRBV5-1	TRBJ2-7	.	ASSFGPGTDYEQY
TRBV19	TRBJ1-5	.	ASSRGQGGSNQPQH
TRBV28	TRBJ1-4	.	ASKPGGTNEKLF
TRBV11-3	TRBJ2-5	.	ASSLGRTRETQY
TRBV9	TRBJ2-2	.	ASSDTGTSVTGELF
TRBV19	TRBJ2-5	.	ASRPLQAETQY
TRBV7-9	TRBJ2-1	few	AAIRSNEQF
TRBV7-9	TRBJ1-1	.	ASSEQPNTEAF
TRBV30	TRBJ2-7	.	AWSPGLLAGGAFINEQY
TRBV7-6	TRBJ2-5	.	ASSLTGTGKETQY
TRBV4-1	TRBJ2-5	.	ASSQDARAIGLAGGQETQY
TRBV7-8	TRBJ2-2	once	ASSLRPQGSGELF
TRBV7-9	TRBJ2-7	.	ASSWAAGGSYEQY
TRBV25-1	TRBJ2-7	once	ASSDPWGVDEQY
TRBV5-6	TRBJ1-6	.	ASSLDRSESSPLH
TRBV5-8	TRBJ2-3	.	ASSPKAGTGGVDTQY
TRBV27	TRBJ2-6	.	ASSLLAGANVLT